This T cell receptor (beta chain) is drawn from a study of primary melanoma T cells and metastatic recurrence. Study as a whole: Tumors were T2–T4 primary melanomas thicker than 1 mm.

The method was immunoSEQ multiplex PCR; TCRdb's version includes in-frame clones alone and lacks a portion of them. The sample includes several hundred clones, around 81% seen only once; the top ten take just over 15%. The CDR3 extends over 14 amino acids. Losses at the gene ends were 5 bases for V and 5 bases for J; bases not matched to a gene: 5. The germline V gene encodes CDR1 MDHEN and CDR2 SYDVKM. Overall study results and limits: Tumor T-cell fraction reportedly predicted progression-free survival independently. A tumor T-cell fraction above 20% appeared protective. A T-cell-mediated antitumor response in primary melanoma was only suggested.

A remark on this clone: The antigen is unknown.

This chain links TRBV28 with TRBJ2-1; 8 bases are a match to TRBD1. This TCR was recovered from a human donor with melanoma. Sequenced material: melanoma tumor tissue. CDR3 coding DNA: TGTGCCAGCAGTAACAGGGGGGAGGACAATGAGCAGTTCTTC. It encodes CASSNRGEDNEQFF.